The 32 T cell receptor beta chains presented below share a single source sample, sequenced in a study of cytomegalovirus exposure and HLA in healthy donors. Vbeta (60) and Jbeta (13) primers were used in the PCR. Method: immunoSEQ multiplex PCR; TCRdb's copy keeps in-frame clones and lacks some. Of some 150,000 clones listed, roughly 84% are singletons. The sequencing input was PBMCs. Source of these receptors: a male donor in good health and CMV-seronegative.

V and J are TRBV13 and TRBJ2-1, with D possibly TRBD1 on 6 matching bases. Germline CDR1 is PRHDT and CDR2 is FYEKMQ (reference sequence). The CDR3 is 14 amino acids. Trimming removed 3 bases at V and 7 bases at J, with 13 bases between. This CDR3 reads CASSFVGARNEQFF. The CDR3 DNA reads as TGTGCCAGCAGCTTCGTGGGGGCCAGAAATGAGCAGTTCTTC. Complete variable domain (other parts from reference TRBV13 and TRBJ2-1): AAGVIQSPRHLIKEKRETATLKCYPIPRHDTVYWYQQGPGQDPQFLISFYEKMQSDKGSIPDRFSAQQFSDYHSELNMSSLELGDSALYFCASSFVGARNEQFFGPGTRLTVL.

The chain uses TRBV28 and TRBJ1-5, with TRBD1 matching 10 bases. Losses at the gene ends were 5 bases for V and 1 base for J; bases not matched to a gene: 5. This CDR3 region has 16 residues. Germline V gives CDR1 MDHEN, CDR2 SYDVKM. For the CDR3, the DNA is TGTGCCAGCAGTATAAGACAGGGGGCCAGCAATCAGCCCCAGCATTTT. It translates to CASSIRQGASNQPQHF.

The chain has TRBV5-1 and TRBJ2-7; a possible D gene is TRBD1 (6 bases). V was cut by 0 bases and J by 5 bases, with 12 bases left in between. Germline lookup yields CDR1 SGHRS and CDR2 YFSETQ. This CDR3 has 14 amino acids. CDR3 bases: TGCGCCAGCAGCTTGGGGACAGTGGACCACGAGCAGTACTTC. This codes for CASSLGTVDHEQYF.

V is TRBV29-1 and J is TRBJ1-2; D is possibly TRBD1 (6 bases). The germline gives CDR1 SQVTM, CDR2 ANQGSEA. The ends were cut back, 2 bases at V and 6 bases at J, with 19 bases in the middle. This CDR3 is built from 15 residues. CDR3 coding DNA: TGCAGCGTTGAAACCCAGGGGTTACGGTCAAATGGCTACACCTTC. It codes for CSVETQGLRSNGYTF.

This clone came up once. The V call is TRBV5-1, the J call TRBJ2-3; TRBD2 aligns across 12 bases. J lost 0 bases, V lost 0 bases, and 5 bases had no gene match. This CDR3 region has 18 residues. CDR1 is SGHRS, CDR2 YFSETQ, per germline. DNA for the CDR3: TGCGCCAGCAGCTTGGCGGCTAGCGGGAGGGCAAGCACAGATACGCAGTATTTT. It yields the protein CASSLAASGRASTDTQYF. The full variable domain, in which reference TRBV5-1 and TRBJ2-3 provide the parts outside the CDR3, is KAGVTQTPRYLIKTRGQQVTLSCSPISGHRSVSWYQQTPGQGLQFLFEYFSETQRNKGNFPGRFSGRQFSNSRSEMNVSTLELGDSALYLCASSLAASGRASTDTQYFGPGTRLTVL.

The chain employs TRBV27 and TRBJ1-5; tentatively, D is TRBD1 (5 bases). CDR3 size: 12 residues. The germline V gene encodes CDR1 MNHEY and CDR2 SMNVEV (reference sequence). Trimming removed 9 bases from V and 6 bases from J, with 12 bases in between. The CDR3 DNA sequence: TGTGCCAGTCGGGCAGGGATTCAGCCCCAGCATTTT. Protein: CASRAGIQPQHF.

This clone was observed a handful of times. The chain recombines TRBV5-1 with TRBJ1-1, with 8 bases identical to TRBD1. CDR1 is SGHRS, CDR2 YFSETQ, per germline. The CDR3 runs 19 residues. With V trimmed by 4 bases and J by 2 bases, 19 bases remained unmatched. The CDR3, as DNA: TGCGCCAGCAGCCCTCCCGGGACAGGAGTCGTAAACGCCAACACTGAAGCTTTCTTT. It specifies CASSPPGTGVVNANTEAFF.

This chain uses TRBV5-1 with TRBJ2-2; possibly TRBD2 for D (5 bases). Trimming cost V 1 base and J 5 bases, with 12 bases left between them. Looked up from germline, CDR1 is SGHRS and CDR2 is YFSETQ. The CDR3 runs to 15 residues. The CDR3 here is CASSLRGSGTGELFF. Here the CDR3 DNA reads TGCGCCAGCAGCTTGAGAGGGAGTGGAACCGGGGAGCTGTTTTTT.

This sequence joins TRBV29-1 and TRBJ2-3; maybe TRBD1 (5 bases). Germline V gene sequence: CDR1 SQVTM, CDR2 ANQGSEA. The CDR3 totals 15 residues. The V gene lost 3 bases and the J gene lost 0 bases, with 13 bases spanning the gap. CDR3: CSVDNRRVSTDTQYF. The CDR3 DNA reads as TGCAGCGTTGACAACAGGCGCGTGAGCACAGATACGCAGTATTTT.

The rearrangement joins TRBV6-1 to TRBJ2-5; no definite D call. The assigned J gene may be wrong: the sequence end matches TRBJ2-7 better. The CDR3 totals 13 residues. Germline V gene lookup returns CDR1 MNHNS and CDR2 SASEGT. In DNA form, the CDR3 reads TGTGCCAGCAGTGAAGCGATTTACTACGAGCAGTACTTC. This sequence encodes CASSEAIYYEQYF.

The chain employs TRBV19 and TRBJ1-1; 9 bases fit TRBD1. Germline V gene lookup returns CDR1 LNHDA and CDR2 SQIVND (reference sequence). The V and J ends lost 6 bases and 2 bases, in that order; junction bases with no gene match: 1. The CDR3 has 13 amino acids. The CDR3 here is CASRGQGNTEAFF. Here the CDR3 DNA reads TGTGCCAGTAGGGGACAGGGAAACACTGAAGCTTTCTTT.

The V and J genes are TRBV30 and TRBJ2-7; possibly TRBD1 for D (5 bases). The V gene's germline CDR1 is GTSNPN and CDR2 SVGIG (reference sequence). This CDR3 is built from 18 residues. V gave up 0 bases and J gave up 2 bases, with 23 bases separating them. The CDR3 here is CAWSVLTDVGPLTYEQYF. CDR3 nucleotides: TGTGCCTGGAGTGTATTGACAGACGTCGGCCCTCTAACCTACGAGCAGTACTTC. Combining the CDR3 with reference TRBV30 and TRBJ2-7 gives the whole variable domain SQTIHQWPATLVQPVGSPLSLECTVEGTSNPNLYWYRQAAGRGLQLLFYSVGIGQISSEVPQNLSASRPQDRQFILSSKKLLLSDSGFYLCAWSVLTDVGPLTYEQYFGPGTRLTVT.

Here the CDR3 reads CASSYDPGLGANYEQYF. The CDR3, as DNA: TGTGCCAGCAGCTATGACCCCGGGTTGGGGGCTAACTACGAGCAGTACTTC. This chain links TRBV21-1 with TRBJ2-7; TRBD1 is the table's D call and was not checked against the DNA. TRBV21-1 is annotated as a pseudogene. The CDR3 covers 17 residues.

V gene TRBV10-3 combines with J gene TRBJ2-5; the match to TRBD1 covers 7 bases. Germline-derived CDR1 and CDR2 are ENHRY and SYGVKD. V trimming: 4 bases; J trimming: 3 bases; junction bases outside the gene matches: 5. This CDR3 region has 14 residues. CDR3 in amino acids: CAISADRRKETQYF. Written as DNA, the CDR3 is TGTGCCATCAGTGCGGACAGGAGGAAAGAGACCCAGTACTTC.

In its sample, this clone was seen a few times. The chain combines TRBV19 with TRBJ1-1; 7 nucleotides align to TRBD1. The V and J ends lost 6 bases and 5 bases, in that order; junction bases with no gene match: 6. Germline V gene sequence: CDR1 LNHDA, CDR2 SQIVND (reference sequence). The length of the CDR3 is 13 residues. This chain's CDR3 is CASRTQGMTEAFF. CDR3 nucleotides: TGTGCCAGTAGAACACAGGGGATGACTGAAGCTTTCTTT.

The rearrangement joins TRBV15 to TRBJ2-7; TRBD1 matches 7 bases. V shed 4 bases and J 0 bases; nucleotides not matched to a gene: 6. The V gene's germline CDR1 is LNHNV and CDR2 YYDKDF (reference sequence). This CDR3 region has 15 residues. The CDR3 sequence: CATSTTTGASYEQYF. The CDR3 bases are TGTGCCACCAGCACCACAACAGGGGCCTCCTACGAGCAGTACTTC. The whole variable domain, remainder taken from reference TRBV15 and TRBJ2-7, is DAMVIQNPRYQVTQFGKPVTLSCSQTLNHNVMYWYQQKSSQAPKLLFHYYDKDFNNEADTPDNFQSRRPNTSFCFLDIRSPGLGDTAMYLCATSTTTGASYEQYFGPGTRLTVT.

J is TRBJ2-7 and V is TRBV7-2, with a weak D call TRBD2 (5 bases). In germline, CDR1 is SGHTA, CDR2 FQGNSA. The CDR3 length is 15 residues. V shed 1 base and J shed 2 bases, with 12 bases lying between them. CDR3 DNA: TGTGCCAGCAGCTTAGTTCCGGGAATTGCCTACGAGCAGTACTTC. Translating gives CASSLVPGIAYEQYF.

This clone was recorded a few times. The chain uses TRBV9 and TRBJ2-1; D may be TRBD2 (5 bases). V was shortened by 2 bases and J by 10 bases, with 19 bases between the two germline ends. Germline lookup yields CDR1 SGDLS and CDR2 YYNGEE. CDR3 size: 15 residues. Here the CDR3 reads CASSVGLPPSWEQFF. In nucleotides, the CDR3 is TGTGCCAGCAGCGTTGGACTTCCTCCCTCGTGGGAGCAGTTCTTC.

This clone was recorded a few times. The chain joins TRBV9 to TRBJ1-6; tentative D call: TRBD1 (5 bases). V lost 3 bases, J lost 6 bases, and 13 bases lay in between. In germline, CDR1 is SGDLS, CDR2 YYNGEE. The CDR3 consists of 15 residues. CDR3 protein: CASSGRTGVNSPLHF. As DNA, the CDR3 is TGTGCCAGCAGCGGGCGTACAGGAGTTAATTCACCCCTCCACTTT.

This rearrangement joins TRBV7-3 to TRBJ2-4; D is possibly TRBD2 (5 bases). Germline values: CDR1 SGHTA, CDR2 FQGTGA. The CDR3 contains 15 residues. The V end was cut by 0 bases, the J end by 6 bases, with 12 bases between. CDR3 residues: CASSLTSSIGNIQYF. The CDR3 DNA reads TGTGCCAGCAGCTTAACGTCTAGCATAGGAAACATTCAGTACTTC.

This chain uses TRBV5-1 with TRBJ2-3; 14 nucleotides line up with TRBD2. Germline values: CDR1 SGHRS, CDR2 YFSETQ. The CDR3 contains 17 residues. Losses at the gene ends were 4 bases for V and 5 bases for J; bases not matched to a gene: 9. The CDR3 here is CASSMAGLAGVKDTQYF. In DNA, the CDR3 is TGCGCCAGCAGCATGGCGGGACTAGCGGGGGTCAAAGATACGCAGTATTTT.

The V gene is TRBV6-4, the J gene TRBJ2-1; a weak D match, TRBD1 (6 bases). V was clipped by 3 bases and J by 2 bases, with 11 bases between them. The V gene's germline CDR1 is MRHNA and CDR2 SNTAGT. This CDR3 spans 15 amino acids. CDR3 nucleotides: TGTGCCAGCAGTGAAGGTGGGGGCACCTACAATGAGCAGTTCTTC. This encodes CASSEGGGTYNEQFF.

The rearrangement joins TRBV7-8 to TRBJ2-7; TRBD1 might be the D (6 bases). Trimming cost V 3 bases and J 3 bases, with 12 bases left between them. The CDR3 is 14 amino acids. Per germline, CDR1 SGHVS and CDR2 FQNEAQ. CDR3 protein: CASSLDRGIYEQYF. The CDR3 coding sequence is TGTGCCAGCAGCTTGGACAGAGGAATCTACGAGCAGTACTTC.

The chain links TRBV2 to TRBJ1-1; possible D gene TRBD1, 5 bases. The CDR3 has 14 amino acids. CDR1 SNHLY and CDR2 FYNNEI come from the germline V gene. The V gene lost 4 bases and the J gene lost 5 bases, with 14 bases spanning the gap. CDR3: CASSVLWGRTEAFF. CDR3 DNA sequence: TGTGCCAGCAGTGTGCTCTGGGGGAGGACTGAAGCTTTCTTT. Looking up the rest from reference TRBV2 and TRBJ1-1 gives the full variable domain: EPEVTQTPSHQVTQMGQEVILRCVPISNHLYFYWYRQILGQKVEFLVSFYNNEISEKSEIFDDQFSVERPDGSNFTLKIRSTKLEDSAMYFCASSVLWGRTEAFFGQGTRLTVV.

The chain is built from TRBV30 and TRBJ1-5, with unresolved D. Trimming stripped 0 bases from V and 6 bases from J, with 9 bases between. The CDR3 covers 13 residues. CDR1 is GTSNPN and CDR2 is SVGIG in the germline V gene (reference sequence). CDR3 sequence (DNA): TGTGCCTGGAGTGTACTGGTGCGTCAGCCCCAGCATTTT. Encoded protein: CAWSVLVRQPQHF. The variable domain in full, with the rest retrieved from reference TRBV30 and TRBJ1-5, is SQTIHQWPATLVQPVGSPLSLECTVEGTSNPNLYWYRQAAGRGLQLLFYSVGIGQISSEVPQNLSASRPQDRQFILSSKKLLLSDSGFYLCAWSVLVRQPQHFGDGTRLSIL.

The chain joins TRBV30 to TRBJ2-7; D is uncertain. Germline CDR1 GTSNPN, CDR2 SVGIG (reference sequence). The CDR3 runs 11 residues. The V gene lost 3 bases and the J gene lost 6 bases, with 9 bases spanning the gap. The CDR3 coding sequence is TGTGCCTGGAGCCTATTTATCGAGCAGTACTTC. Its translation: CAWSLFIEQYF.

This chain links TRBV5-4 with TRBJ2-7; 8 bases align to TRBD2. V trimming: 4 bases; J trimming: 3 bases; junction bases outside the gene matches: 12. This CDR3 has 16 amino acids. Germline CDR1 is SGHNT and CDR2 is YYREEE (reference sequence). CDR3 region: CASSPTGGLGNYEQYF. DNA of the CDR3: TGTGCCAGCAGCCCGACCGGGGGACTAGGGAACTACGAGCAGTACTTC.

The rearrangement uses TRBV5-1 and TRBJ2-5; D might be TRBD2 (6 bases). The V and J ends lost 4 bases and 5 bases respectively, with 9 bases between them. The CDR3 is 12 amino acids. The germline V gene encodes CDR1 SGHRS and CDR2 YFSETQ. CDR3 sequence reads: CASSPGVETQYF. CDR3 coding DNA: TGCGCCAGCAGCCCGGGAGTTGAGACCCAGTACTTC. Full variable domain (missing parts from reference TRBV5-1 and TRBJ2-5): KAGVTQTPRYLIKTRGQQVTLSCSPISGHRSVSWYQQTPGQGLQFLFEYFSETQRNKGNFPGRFSGRQFSNSRSEMNVSTLELGDSALYLCASSPGVETQYFGPGTRLLVL.

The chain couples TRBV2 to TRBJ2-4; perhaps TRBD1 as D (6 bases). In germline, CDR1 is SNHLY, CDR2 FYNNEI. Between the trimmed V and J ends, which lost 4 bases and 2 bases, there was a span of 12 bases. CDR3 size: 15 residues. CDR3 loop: CASSASRGTKNIQYF. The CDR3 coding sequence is TGTGCCAGCAGTGCATCCAGGGGCACCAAAAACATTCAGTACTTC.

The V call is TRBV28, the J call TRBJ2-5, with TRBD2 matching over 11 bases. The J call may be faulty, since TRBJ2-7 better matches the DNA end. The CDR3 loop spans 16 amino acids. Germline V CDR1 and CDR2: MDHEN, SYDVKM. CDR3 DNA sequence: TGTGCCAGCAGTCCCTATAGCGGGAGGGTCCCCTACGAGCAGTACTTC. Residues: CASSPYSGRVPYEQYF.

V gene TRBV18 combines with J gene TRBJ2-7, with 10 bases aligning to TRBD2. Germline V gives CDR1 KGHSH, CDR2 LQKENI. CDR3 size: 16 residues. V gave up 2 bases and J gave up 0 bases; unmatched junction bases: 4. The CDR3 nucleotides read TGTGCCAGCTCACCAGAGGGACTAGCGAGCTCCTACGAGCAGTACTTC. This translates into CASSPEGLASSYEQYF.

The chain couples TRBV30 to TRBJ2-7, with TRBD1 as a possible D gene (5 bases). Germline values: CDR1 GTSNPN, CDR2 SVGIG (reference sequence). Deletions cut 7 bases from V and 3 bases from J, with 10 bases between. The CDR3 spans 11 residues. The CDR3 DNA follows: TGTGCCTCGGACATTTTCTACGAGCAGTACTTC. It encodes CASDIFYEQYF. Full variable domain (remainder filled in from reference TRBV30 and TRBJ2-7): SQTIHQWPATLVQPVGSPLSLECTVEGTSNPNLYWYRQAAGRGLQLLFYSVGIGQISSEVPQNLSASRPQDRQFILSSKKLLLSDSGFYLCASDIFYEQYFGPGTRLTVT.